The 5 T cell receptor beta chains below all came from one sample that was sequenced in a study of T-cell reconstitution after alpha-beta-depleted transplantation in children. During its preparation, the TCRbeta library received unique molecular identifiers. A single record per CDR3 protein comes from TCRdb applying MiXCR to the PCR reads. The data contain some 390,000 distinct CDR3 sequences, about 20% of them singletons. Sample: PBMCs from the stem cell graft donor, taken from the stem cell graft. The receptors originated from a human donor who donated a stem cell graft to a child with acute myeloid leukemia.

This clonotype was seen ten or more times. This chain uses TRBV13 with TRBJ1-5, with D possibly being TRBD1 (5 bases). The V and J ends lost 5 bases and 1 base respectively, with 9 bases between them. Germline V gene data show CDR1 as PRHDT and CDR2 as FYEKMQ (reference sequence). There are 14 residues in the CDR3. CDR3 bases: TGTGCCAGCAGCACCAGACAGAGCAATCAGCCCCAGCATTTT. Translation: CASSTRQSNQPQHF.

This clonotype was observed many times. This chain joins TRBV5-1 and TRBJ2-1; D perhaps matches TRBD1 (5 bases). CDR1 SGHRS and CDR2 YFSETQ come from the germline V gene. CDR3 size: 13 residues. Trimming shortened V by 8 bases and J by 6 bases, and 15 bases separated the two germline ends. CDR3 loop: CASRGPPSNEQFF. CDR3 nucleotide sequence: TGCGCCAGTAGGGGTCCTCCTTCCAATGAGCAGTTCTTC. The full variable domain, with the rest looked up from reference TRBV5-1 and TRBJ2-1, is KAGVTQTPRYLIKTRGQQVTLSCSPISGHRSVSWYQQTPGQGLQFLFEYFSETQRNKGNFPGRFSGRQFSNSRSEMNVSTLELGDSALYLCASRGPPSNEQFFGPGTRLTVL.

This clonotype was seen a handful of times. Written as DNA, the CDR3 is TGTGCCAGCAGTTCTAGTGCAGATACGCAGTATTTT. It is translated as CASSSSADTQYF. This chain links TRBV12-3 or TRBV12-4 with TRBJ2-3; the D is unclear. Trimming stripped 4 bases from V and 4 bases from J, with 6 bases between. The CDR3 totals 12 residues.

This clonotype came up a few times. The chain links TRBV20-1 to TRBJ2-2; TRBD2 matches at 7 bases. V trimming: 2 bases; J trimming: 4 bases; junction bases outside the gene matches: 7. This CDR3 is built from 15 residues. The germline V gene encodes CDR1 DFQATT and CDR2 SNEGSKA (reference sequence). The CDR3 loop is CSARPSGSLTGELFF. CDR3 in DNA: TGCAGTGCTAGACCTAGCGGAAGCCTCACCGGGGAGCTGTTTTTT.

This clonotype has a count of ten or more. This sequence joins TRBV7-6 and TRBJ2-3; tentatively, D is TRBD1 (6 bases). The germline V and J ends were trimmed by 4 bases and 0 bases, with 11 bases remaining between them. Looked up from germline, CDR1 is SGHVS and CDR2 is FNYEAQ. The CDR3 has 15 amino acids. The CDR3 is CASSSRTGSTDTQYF. The CDR3 DNA sequence: TGTGCCAGCAGCTCTCGTACAGGGAGCACAGATACGCAGTATTTT.